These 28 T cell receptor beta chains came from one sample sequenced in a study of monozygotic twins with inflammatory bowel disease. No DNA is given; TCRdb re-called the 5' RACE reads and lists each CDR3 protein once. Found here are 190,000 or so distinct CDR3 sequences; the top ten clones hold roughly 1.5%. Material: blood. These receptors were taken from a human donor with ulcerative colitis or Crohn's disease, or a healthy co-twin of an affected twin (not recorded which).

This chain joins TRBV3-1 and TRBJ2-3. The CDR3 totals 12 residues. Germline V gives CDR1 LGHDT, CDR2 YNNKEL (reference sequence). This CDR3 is CASSQSPDTQYF.

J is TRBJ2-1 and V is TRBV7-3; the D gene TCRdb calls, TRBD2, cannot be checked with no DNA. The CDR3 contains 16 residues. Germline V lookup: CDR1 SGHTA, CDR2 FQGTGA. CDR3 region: CASSLNPGLVDNEQFF.

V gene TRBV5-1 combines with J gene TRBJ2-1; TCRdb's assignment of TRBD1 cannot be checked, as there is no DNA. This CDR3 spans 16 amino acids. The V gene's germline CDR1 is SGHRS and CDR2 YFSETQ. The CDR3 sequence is CASRKPAGTGGNEQFF.

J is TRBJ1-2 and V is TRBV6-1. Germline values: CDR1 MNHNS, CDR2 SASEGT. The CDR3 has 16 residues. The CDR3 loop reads CASSSLGRGGNYGYTF.

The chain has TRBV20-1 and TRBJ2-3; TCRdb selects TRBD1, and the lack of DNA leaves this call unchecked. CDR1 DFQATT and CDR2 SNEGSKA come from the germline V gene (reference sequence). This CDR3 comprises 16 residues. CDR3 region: CSASGDFPGGTDTQYF.

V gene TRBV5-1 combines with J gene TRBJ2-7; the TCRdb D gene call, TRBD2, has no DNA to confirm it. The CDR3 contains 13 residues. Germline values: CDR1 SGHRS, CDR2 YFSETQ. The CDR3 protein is CASRRTTNLEQYF.

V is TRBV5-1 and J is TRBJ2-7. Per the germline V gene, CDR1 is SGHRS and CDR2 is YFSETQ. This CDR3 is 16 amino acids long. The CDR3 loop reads CASSRRGPGAAYEQYF.

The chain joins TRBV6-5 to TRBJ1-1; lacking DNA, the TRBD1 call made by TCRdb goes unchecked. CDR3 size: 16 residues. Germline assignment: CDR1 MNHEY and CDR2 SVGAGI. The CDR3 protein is CASSFDRGLRNTEAFF.

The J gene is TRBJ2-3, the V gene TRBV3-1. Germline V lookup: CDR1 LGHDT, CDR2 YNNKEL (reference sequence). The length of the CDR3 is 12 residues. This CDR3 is CASSQGPDTQYF.

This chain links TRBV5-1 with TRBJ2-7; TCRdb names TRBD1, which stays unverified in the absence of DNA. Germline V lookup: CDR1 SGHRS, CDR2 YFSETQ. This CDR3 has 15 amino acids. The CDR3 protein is CASSYQGQGAMEQYF. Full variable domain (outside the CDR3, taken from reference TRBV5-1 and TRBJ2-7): KAGVTQTPRYLIKTRGQQVTLSCSPISGHRSVSWYQQTPGQGLQFLFEYFSETQRNKGNFPGRFSGRQFSNSRSEMNVSTLELGDSALYLCASSYQGQGAMEQYFGPGTRLTVT.

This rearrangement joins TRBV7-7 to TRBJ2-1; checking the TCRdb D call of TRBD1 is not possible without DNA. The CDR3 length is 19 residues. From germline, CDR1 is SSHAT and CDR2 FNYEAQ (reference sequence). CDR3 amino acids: CASSLGNREHPDSYNEQFF.

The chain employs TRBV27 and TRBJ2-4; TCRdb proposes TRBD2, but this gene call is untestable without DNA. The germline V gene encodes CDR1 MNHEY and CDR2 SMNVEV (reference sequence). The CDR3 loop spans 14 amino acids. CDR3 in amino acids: CASSRGRVGNIQYF.

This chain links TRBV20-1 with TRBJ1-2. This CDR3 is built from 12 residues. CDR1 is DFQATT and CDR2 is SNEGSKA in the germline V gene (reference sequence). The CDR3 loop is CSARLERSGYTF.

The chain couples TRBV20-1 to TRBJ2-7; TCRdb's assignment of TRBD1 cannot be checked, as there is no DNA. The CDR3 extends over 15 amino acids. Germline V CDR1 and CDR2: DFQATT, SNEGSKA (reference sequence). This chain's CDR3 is CSATLQGSYADEQYF.

The CDR3 sequence is CASSPTWTSGGRFTIYEQYF. The chain combines TRBV14 with TRBJ2-7; the TCRdb D gene call, TRBD2, has no DNA to confirm it. From germline, CDR1 is SGHDN and CDR2 FVKESK. This CDR3 region has 20 residues.

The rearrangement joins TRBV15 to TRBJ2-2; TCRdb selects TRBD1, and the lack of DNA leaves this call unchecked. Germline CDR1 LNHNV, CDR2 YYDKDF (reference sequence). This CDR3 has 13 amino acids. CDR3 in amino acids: CATSIQGSGELFF.

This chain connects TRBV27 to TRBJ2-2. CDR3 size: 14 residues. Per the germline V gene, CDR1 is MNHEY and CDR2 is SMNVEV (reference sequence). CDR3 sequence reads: CASSVSWDTGELFF.

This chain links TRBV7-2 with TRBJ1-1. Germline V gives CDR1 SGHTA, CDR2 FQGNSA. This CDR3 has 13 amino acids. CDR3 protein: CASSFNMNTEAFF.

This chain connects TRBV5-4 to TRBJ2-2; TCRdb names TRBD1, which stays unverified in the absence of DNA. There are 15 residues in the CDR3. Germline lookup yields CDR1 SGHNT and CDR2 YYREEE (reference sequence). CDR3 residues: CASSSFPGATGELFF.

The CDR3 loop reads CASSLLGTGREKLFF. The V gene is TRBV7-2, the J gene TRBJ1-4; TCRdb's D gene call, TRBD1, goes unchecked for lack of DNA. Germline V lookup: CDR1 SGHTA, CDR2 FQGNSA. This CDR3 is built from 15 residues.

The CDR3 sequence is CSARDAQGSYNEQFF. V is TRBV20-1 and J is TRBJ2-1; TCRdb returns TRBD1, unconfirmable since there is no DNA. The CDR3 runs 15 residues. Looked up from germline, CDR1 is DFQATT and CDR2 is SNEGSKA (reference sequence).

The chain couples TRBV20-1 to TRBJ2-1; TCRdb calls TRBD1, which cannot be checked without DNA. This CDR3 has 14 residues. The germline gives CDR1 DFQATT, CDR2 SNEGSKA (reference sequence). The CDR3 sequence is CSAPPWTGSNEQFF.

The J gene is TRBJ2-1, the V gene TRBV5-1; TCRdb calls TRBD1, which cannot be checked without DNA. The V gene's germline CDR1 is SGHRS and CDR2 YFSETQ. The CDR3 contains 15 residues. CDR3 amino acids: CASSKRDGLYNEQFF.

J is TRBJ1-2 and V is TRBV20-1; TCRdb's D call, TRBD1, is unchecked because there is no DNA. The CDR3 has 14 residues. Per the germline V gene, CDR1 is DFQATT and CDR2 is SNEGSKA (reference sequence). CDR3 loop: CSAPRSGANYGYTF.

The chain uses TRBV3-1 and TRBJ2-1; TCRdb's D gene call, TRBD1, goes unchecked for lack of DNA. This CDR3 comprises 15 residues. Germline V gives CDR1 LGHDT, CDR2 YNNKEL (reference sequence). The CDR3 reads CASSQAGGGGNEQFF.

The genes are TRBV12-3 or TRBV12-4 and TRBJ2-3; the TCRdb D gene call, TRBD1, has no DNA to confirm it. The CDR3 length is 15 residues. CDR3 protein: CASSFWGGGIDTQYF.

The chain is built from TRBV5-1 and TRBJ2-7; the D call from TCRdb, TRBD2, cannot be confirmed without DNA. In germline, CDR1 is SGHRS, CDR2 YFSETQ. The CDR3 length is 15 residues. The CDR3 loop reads CASSFFSGETYEQYF.

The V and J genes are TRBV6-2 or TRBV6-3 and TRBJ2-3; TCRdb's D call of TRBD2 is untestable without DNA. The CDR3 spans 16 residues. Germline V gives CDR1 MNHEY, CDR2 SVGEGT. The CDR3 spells CASTRGLAGSTDTQYF.